This T cell receptor beta chain was retrieved from a study of neoadjuvant nivolumab and ipilimumab in lung cancer. Germline V lookup: CDR1 SEHNR, CDR2 FQNEAQ (reference sequence). V gave up 3 bases and J gave up 6 bases, with 8 bases separating them. The CDR3 loop spans 13 amino acids. Overall study findings and caveats: Blood richness before therapy tracked richness in tumors resected after neoadjuvant therapy.

As concerns this clone: Its antigen is unidentified.

Repertoires were generated with immunoSEQ multiplex PCR, while TCRdb's copy carries only in-frame clones and drops some. The table lists around 20,000 clones, approximately 73% of them singletons. This clonotype originated in an adult with non-small cell lung cancer. The source material was tumor tissue, sampled after neoadjuvant nivolumab, alone or with ipilimumab, at or shortly before surgery. V usage is TRBV7-9 and J usage is TRBJ2-2; D call uncertain. CDR3 sequence: CASSFFRPGELFF. Here the CDR3 DNA reads TGTGCCAGCAGCTTTTTCCGACCCGGGGAGCTGTTTTTT.